This T cell receptor beta chain was retrieved from a study of cytomegalovirus exposure and HLA in healthy donors. Study outcomes and limitations: There were several of the most significant clusters that appeared linked to common viral pathogens in a later analysis. Later analysis identified a missense DCLRE1C variant that was linked to TCR beta V- and J-gene trimming. For cytomegalovirus status, the classifier reportedly gave diagnoses with high specificity and sensitivity. Analysis performed later found 16,000 or so TCR beta sequences associated with HLA alleles at 0.05 false discovery rate.

The PCR employed 60 Vbeta primers together with 13 Jbeta primers. TCRdb keeps only in-frame clones here, not all; method: immunoSEQ multiplex PCR. Here the sample spans 150,000 to 200,000 clones, roughly four fifths being singletons. As to this clone: Its target is unknown.

The germline V gene has CDR1 GTSNPN and CDR2 SVGIG (reference sequence). The V gene lost 1 base and the J gene lost 0 bases, with 6 bases spanning the gap. This CDR3 region has 13 residues. The chain links TRBV30 to TRBJ2-5; D is perhaps TRBD2 (5 bases). This TCR came from a girl between 2 and 10 years old in good health and CMV-seropositive. Sequenced input: PBMCs. The CDR3 spells CAWSGADQETQYF. In nucleotides, the CDR3 is TGTGCCTGGAGTGGAGCGGACCAAGAGACCCAGTACTTC. Variable domain in full (rest from reference TRBV30 and TRBJ2-5): SQTIHQWPATLVQPVGSPLSLECTVEGTSNPNLYWYRQAAGRGLQLLFYSVGIGQISSEVPQNLSASRPQDRQFILSSKKLLLSDSGFYLCAWSGADQETQYFGPGTRLLVL.